The clone carrying this T cell receptor beta chain was seen a few times. The sample belongs to a study of human T cells and chemical hapten exposure. Turning to the study itself: 0.01% DPC was applied to the upper back in patch tests, which were read at 6 days.

Time point meaning: patch test 1, 2 weeks after DPC sensitization. The treatment here: therapeutic diphenylcyclopropenone sensitization with weekly scalp DPC. TCRdb re-called the RACE reads through MiXCR, storing one row per CDR3 protein. The table lists roughly 160,000 distinct CDR3 sequences, more than 12% of them singletons. V gave up 4 bases and J gave up 0 bases, with 13 bases separating them. CDR1 is LNHDA and CDR2 is SQIVND in the germline V gene (reference sequence). This CDR3 region has 16 residues. The rearrangement joins TRBV19 to TRBJ1-3, with a possible D match to TRBD1 (5 bases). This TCR was sampled from a woman in her 30s with alopecia areata. Some clones in this sample may be carry-over from other donors' samples. The input for sequencing was whole blood, taken in connection with sensitization to the hapten diphenylcyclopropenone (DPC). CDR3 protein: CASSTRQFGSGNTIYF. The CDR3 DNA follows: TGTGCCAGTAGTACTCGACAGTTCGGCTCTGGAAACACCATATATTTT.